Reported below is one T cell receptor beta chain. Its antigen is unidentified. The sample belongs to a study of cytotoxic CD8 clonotypes in ibrutinib-treated CLL. Study information: Partial responders 24, complete 2; 12 progressed and some 14 stayed in remission by median about 6 years.

Sequencing used immunoSEQ multiplex PCR; TCRdb keeps in-frame clones, though not all of them. The table lists roughly 150,000 clones, over 65% of them singletons. With V trimmed by 3 bases and J by 14 bases, 7 bases remained unmatched. CDR3 size: 13 residues. CDR1 and CDR2 from the germline V gene are MDHEN and SYDVKM. Study observations and caveats: Clonality was higher at baseline than in age-matched healthy donors and tracked circulating CD8+ T-cell counts.

The gene calls are TRBV28 and TRBJ2-2; 9 bases are a match to TRBD1. The specimen was PBMCs, collected after 12 months of ibrutinib treatment. The source is a human donor with chronic lymphocytic leukemia. CDR3: CASSFRGQGGLFF. The CDR3 coding sequence is TGTGCCAGCAGTTTCAGGGGACAGGGAGGACTGTTTTTT.